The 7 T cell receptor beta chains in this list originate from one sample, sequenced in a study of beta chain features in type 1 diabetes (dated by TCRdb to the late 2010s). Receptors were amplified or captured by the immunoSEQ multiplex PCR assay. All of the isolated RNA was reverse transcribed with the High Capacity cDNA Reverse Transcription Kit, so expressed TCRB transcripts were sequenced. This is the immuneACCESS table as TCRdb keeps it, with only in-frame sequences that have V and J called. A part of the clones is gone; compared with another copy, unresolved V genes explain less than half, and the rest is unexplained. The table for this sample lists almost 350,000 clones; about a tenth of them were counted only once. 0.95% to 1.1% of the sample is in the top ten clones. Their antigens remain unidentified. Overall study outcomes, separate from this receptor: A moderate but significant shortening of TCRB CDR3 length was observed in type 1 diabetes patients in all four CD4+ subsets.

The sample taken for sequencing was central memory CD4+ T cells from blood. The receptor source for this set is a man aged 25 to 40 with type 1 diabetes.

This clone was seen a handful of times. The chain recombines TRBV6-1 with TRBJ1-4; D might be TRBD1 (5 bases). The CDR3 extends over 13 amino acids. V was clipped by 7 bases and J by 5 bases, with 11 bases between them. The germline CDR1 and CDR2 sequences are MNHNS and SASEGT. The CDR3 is CASTDSWNEKLFF. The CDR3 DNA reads TGTGCCAGCACCGACAGTTGGAATGAAAAACTGTTTTTT.

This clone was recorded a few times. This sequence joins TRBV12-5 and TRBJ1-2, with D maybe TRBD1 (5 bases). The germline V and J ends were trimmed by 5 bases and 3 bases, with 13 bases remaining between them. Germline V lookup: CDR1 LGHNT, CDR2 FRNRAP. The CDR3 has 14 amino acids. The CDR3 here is CASGKGTSDYGYTF. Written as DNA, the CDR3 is TGTGCTAGTGGTAAAGGGACTTCAGACTATGGCTACACCTTC.

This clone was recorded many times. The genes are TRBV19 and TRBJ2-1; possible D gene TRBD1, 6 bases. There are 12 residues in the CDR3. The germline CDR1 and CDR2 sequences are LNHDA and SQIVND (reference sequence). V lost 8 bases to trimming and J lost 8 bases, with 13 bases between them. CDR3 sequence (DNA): TGTGCCAGTCGGTGGGGGCCTGATGAGCAGTTCTTC. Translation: CASRWGPDEQFF.

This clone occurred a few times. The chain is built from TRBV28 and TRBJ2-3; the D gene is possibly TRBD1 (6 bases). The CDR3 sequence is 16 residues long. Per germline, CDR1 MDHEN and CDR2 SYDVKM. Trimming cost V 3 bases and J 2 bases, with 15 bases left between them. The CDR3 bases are TGTGCCAGCAGTTTCTCCGGGACATATTACACAGATACGCAGTATTTT. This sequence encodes CASSFSGTYYTDTQYF.

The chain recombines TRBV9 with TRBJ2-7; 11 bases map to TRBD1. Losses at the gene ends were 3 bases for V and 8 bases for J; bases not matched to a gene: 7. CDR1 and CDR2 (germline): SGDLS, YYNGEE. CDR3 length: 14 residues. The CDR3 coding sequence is TGTGCCAGCAGCGCGGACAGGGGGCTTGTCAAGCAGTACTTC. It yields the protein CASSADRGLVKQYF.

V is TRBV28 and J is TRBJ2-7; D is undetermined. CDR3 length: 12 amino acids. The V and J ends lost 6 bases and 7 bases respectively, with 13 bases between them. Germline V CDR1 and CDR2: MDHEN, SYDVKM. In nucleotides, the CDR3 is TGTGCCAGCAGCCTAGGTCCGTGGGAGCAGTACTTC. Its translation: CASSLGPWEQYF. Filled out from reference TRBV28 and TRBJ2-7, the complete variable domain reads DVKVTQSSRYLVKRTGEKVFLECVQDMDHENMFWYRQDPGLGLRLIYFSYDVKMKEKGDIPEGYSVSREKKERFSLILESASTNQTSMYLCASSLGPWEQYFGPGTRLTVT.

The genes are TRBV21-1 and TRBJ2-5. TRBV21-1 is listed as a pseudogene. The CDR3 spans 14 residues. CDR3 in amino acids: CASSNRGGKETQYF. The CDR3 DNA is TGTGCCAGCAGCAACAGGGGAGGTAAGGAGACCCAGTACTTC.